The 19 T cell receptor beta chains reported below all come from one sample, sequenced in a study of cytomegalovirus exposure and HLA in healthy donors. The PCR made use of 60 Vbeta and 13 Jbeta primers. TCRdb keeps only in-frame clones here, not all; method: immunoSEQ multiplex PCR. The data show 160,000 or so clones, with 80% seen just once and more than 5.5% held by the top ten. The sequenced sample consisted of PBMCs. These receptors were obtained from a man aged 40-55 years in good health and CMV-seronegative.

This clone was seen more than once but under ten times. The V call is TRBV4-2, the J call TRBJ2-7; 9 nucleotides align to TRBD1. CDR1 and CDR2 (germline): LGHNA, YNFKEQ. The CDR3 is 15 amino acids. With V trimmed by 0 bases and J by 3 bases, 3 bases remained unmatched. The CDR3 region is CASSQDETGGYEQYF. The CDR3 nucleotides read TGTGCCAGCAGCCAAGATGAGACAGGGGGCTACGAGCAGTACTTC.

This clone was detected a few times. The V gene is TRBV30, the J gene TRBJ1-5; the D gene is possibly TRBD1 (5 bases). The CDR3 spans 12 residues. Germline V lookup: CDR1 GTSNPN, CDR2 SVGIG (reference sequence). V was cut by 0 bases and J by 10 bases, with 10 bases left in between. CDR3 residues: CAWSVTGGPQHF. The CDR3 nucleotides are TGTGCCTGGAGTGTAACAGGTGGTCCCCAGCATTTT.

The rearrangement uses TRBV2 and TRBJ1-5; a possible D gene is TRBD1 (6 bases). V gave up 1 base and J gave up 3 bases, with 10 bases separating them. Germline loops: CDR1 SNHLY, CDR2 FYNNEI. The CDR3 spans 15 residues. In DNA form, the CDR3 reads TGTGCCAGCAGTGAAGGGGGGGGCACCAATCAGCCCCAGCATTTT. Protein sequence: CASSEGGGTNQPQHF.

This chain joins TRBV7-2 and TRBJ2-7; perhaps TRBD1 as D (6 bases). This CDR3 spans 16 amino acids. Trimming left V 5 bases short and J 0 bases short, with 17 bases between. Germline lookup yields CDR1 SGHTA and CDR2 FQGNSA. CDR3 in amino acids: CASSPRTALSSYEQYF. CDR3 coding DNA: TGTGCCAGCAGCCCTAGGACAGCCTTGAGCTCCTACGAGCAGTACTTC.

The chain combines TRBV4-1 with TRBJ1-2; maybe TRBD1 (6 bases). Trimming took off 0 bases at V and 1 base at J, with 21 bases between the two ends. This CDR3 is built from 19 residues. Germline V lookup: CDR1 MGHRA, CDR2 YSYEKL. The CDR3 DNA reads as TGCGCCAGCAGCCAAGATTGGGGGCAGGGCGATACGTTTAACTATGGCTACACCTTC. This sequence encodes CASSQDWGQGDTFNYGYTF.

The CDR3 loop is CAWRTGYEQYF. The CDR3 nucleotides read TGTGCCTGGCGAACAGGGTACGAGCAGTACTTC. The chain couples TRBV30 to TRBJ2-7; D perhaps matches TRBD1 (6 bases). V gave up 5 bases and J gave up 4 bases, with 9 bases separating them. This CDR3 region has 11 residues. The V gene's germline CDR1 is GTSNPN and CDR2 SVGIG (reference sequence).

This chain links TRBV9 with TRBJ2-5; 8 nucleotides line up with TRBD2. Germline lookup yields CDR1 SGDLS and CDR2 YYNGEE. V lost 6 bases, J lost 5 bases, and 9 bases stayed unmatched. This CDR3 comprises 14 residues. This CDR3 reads CASNTGGPRETQYF. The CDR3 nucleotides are TGTGCCAGCAATACGGGAGGGCCGAGGGAGACCCAGTACTTC.

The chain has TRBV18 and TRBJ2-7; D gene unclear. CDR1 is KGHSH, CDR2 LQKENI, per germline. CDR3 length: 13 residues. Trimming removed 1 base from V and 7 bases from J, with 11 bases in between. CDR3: CASSPRGAGEQYF. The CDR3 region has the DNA TGTGCCAGCTCACCACGCGGTGCCGGGGAGCAGTACTTC.

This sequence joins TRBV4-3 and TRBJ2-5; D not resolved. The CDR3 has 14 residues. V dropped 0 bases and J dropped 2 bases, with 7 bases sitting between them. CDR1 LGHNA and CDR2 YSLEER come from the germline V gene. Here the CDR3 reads CASSQEGSQETQYF. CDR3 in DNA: TGCGCCAGCAGCCAAGAGGGCTCGCAAGAGACCCAGTACTTC.

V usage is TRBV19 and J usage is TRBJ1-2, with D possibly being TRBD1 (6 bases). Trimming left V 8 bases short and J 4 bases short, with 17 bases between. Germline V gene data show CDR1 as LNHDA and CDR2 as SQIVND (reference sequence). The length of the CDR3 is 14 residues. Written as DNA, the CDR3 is TGTGCCAGTGCCATAGGGGGGGGACGCTATGGCTACACCTTC. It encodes CASAIGGGRYGYTF.

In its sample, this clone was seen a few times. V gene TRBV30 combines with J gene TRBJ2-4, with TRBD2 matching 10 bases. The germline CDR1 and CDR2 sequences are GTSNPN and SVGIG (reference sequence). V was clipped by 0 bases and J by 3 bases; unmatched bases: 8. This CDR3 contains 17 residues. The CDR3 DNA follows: TGTGCCTGGAGTGTATGGGGAGCGGGGGGGGGCAAAAACATTCAGTACTTC. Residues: CAWSVWGAGGGKNIQYF.

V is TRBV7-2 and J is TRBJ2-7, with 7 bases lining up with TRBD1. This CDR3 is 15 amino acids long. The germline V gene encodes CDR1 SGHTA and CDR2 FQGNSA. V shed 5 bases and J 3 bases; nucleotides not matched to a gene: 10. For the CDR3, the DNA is TGTGCCAGCAGCGCATACAGGGGACCTGGCTACGAGCAGTACTTC. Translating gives CASSAYRGPGYEQYF.

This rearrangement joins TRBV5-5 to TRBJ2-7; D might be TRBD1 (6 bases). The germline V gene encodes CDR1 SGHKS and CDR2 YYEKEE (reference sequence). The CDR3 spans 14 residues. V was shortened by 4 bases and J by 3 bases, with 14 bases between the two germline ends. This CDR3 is CASSTKQGIYEQYF. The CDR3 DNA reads TGTGCCAGCAGCACCAAACAGGGCATCTACGAGCAGTACTTC.

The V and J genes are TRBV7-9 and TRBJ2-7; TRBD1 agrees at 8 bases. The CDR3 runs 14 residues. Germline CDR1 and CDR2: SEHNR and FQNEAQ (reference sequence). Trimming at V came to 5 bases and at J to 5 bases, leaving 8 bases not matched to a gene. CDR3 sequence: CASSVGQGVHEQYF. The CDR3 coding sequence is TGTGCCAGCAGCGTTGGACAGGGAGTCCACGAGCAGTACTTC.

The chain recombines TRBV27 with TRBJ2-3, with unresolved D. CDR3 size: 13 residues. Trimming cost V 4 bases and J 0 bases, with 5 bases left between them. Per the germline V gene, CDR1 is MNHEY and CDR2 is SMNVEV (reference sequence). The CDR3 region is CASSSTSTDTQYF. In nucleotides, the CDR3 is TGTGCCAGCAGTTCGACTAGCACAGATACGCAGTATTTT.

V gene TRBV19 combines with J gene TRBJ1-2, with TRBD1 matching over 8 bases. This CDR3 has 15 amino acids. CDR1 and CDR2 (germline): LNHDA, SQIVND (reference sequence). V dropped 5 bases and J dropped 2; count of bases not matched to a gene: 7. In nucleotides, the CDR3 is TGTGCCAGTAGTCCGTGGGACAGGCAGAACTATGGCTACACCTTC. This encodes CASSPWDRQNYGYTF. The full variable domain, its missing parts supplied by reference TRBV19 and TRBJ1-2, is DGGITQSPKYLFRKEGQNVTLSCEQNLNHDAMYWYRQDPGQGLRLIYYSQIVNDFQKGDIAEGYSVSREKKESFPLTVTSAQKNPTAFYLCASSPWDRQNYGYTFGSGTRLTVV.

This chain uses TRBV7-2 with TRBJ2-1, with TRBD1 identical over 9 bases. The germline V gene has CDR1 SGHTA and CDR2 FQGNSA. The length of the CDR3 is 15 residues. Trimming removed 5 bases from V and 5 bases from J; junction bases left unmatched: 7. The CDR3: CASSPHRGPNNEQFF. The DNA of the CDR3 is TGTGCCAGCAGCCCACACAGGGGGCCCAACAATGAGCAGTTCTTC.

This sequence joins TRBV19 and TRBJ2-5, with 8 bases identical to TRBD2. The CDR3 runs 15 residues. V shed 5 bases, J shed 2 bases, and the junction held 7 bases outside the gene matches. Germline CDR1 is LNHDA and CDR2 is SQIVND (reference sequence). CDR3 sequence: CASSRLAGPQETQYF. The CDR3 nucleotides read TGTGCCAGTAGTCGATTAGCGGGGCCGCAAGAGACCCAGTACTTC.

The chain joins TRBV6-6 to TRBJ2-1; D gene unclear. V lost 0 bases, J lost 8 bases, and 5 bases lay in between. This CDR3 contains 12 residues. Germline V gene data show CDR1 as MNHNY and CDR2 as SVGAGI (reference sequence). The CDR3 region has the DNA TGTGCCAGCAGTTACTCGTTCGATGAGCAGTTCTTC. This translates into CASSYSFDEQFF.